The clone carrying this T cell receptor beta chain was picked up many times. The V end lost 8 bases, the J end lost 3 bases, and 11 bases lay between the germline ends. This CDR3 has 13 amino acids. Germline CDR1 and CDR2: ENHRY and SYGVKD. This specimen belongs to a study of blood T cell repertoires in COVID-19. Study-level information: Acute-phase and convalescent COVID-19 samples originated in the United States, Italy and Spain. In each case, the material was cDNA or gDNA derived from T cells, B-cell-depleted T cells, or PBMCs.

As handled by the study authors: Researchers report that nucleated cell counts were estimated from reference gene primer amplification. TCRdb keeps only in-frame clones here, not all; method: immunoSEQ multiplex PCR. The V and J calls and the clone size are those of that table, but D and trimming were determined from the DNA. The profile shows over 100,000 clones, over 70% of them singletons. This receptor was identified in a human donor in a cohort sampled during active or convalescent COVID-19. The gene calls are TRBV10-3 and TRBJ2-1; D call uncertain. Sequencing input: peripheral blood. CDR3 residues: CAISQALYNEQFF. The CDR3 region has the DNA TGTGCCATCTCGCAGGCTCTCTACAATGAGCAGTTCTTC.